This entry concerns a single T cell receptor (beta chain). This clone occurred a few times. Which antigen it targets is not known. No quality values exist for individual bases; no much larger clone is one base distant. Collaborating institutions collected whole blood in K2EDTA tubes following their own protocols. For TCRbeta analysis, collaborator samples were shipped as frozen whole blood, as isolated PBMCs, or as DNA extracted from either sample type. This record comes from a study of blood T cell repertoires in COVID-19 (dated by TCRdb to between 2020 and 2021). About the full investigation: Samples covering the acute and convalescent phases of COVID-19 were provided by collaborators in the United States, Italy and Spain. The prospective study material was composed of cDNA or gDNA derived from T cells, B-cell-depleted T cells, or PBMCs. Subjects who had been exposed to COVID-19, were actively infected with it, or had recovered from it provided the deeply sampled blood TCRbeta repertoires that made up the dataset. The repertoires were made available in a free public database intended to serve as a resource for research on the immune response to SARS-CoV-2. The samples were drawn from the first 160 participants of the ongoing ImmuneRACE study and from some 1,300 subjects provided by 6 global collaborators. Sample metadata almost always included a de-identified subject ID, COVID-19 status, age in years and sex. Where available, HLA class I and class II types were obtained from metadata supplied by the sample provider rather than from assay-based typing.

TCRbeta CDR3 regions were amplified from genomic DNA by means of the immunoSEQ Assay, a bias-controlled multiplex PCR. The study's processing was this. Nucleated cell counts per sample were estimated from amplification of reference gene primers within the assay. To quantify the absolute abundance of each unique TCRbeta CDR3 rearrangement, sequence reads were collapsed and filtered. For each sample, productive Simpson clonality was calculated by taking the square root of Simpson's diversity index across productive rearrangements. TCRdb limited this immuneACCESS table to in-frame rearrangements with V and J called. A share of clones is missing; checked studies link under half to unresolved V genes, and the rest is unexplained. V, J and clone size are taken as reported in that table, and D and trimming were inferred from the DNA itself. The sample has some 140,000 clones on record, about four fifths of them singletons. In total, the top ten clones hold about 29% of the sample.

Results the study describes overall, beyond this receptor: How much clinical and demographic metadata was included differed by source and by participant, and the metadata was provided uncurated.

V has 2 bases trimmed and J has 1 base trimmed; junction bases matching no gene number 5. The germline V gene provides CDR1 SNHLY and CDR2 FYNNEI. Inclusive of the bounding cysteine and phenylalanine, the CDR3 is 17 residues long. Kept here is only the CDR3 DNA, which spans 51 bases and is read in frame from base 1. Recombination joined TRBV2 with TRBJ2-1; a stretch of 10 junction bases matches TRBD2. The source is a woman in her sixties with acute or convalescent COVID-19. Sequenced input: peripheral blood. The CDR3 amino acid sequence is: CASSELSSGGSYNEQFF. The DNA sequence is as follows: TGTGCCAGCAGTGAACTGAGTAGCGGGGGGTCCTACAATGAGCAGTTCTTC.